Described below is a single TCR beta chain sequence and its context. Its antigen is as yet unknown. The data were taken from a study of vaccination effects on CD4 cells after COVID-19. Overall study context: It was a median of 72 days after the second dose that post-vaccine samples were obtained. Cultivation was performed at around 2 million PBMC per well with roughly 10 IU/ml IL-2 and roughly 9.3 ug/ml peptides added. General study findings and limits: Late post-vaccination, clones induced by infection and those induced by vaccine underwent marked clonal contraction.

TCRdb's table, derived via immunoSEQ multiplex PCR, lists solely in-frame clones and lacks some. The table includes around 40,000 clones, 72% detected once. Trimming removed 7 bases at V and 4 bases at J, with 7 bases between. Germline V gene sequence: CDR1 MNHEY, CDR2 SVGAGI. The CDR3 covers 11 residues. Upon completion of 10 to 11 days in culture, CD4+ T cells were isolated. Each participant was administered two doses of either the BNT162b2 or the mRNA-1273 vaccine. Among the vaccine recipients, none had a prior SARS-CoV-2 infection, and nucleocapsid antibodies were negative. The sequenced sample was CD4+ T cells from PBMCs cultured without peptide, obtained after COVID-19 vaccination. The receptor was isolated from a human donor who received a COVID-19 vaccine. This chain joins TRBV6-5 and TRBJ1-1; D not certain. CDR3 in amino acids: CASTSSTEAFF. CDR3 coding DNA: TGTGCCAGCACGTCTAGCACTGAAGCTTTCTTT.